This TCR beta chain stems from a study of OX40 agonist ivuxolimab in advanced cancers. The wider study: Recorded diagnoses for dose-escalation patients were hepatocellular carcinoma, melanoma, renal cell or head and neck cancer.

Sequencing was performed with immunoSEQ multiplex PCR; in TCRdb, only in-frame clones are kept and a portion is missing. This table has around 40,000 clones, 65% to 90% appearing once. Only one count was recorded for this clone. The antigen is unknown. Germline values: CDR1 SNHLY, CDR2 FYNNEI. The CDR3 spans 14 residues. The ends were cut back, 6 bases at V and 7 bases at J, with 18 bases in the middle. Overall study results and limits: Clonal expansion by week 6 occurred in CD4+ and CD8+ blood T cells (at 0.1 to 3.0 mg/kg).

The TCR comes from an adult with an advanced solid tumor such as melanoma, head and neck, liver or kidney cancer. Sequenced here: CD4+ or CD8+ T cells sorted from blood, sampled in a trial of the OX40 agonist ivuxolimab. This rearrangement joins TRBV2 to TRBJ2-5; D unresolved. The CDR3 DNA reads as TGTGCCAGCAGGGCCGGGCCCTCAGTAGGGACCCAGTACTTC. Protein: CASRAGPSVGTQYF.